The sequence of this TCR beta chain was determined in a study of cytomegalovirus exposure and HLA in healthy donors. Study-level points and caveats: Researchers reported in a later analysis that common viral pathogens appeared linked to several top clusters. Rarity held for most TCR sequences, but there were some public TCRs that occurred in many donors.

Regarding donors, all were healthy bone marrow donors. The CDR3 contains 14 residues. The J segment lost 1 base and the V segment lost 3 bases, leaving 5 bases of the junction unmatched. Per germline, CDR1 GTSNPN and CDR2 SVGIG (reference sequence). Turning to this clone: The antigen is not known.

The PCR made use of 60 Vbeta and 13 Jbeta primers. Method: immunoSEQ multiplex PCR; TCRdb's copy keeps in-frame clones and lacks some. This table has approximately 180,000 clones, roughly 90% appearing once. The specimen sequenced was PBMCs. This sequence originates from a girl in the first two years of life in good health and CMV-seronegative. V usage is TRBV30 and J usage is TRBJ1-1, with 7 bases fitting TRBD1. The CDR3 DNA reads as TGTGCCTGGAGCATGGGACAGACGAACACTGAAGCTTTCTTT. As protein: CAWSMGQTNTEAFF.